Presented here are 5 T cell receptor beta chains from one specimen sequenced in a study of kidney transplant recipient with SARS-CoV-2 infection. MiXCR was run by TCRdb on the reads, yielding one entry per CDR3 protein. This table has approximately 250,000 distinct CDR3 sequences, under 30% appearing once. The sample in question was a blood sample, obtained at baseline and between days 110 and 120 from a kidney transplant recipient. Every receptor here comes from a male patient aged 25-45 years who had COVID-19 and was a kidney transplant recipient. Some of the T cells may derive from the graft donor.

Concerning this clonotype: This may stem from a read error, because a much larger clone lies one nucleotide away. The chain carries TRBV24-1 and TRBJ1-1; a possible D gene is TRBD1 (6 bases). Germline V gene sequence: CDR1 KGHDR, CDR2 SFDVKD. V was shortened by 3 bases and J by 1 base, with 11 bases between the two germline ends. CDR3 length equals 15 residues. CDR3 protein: CATSDLTGPNTEAFF. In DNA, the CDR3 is TGTGCCACCAGTGATCTGACAGGTCCGAACACTGAAGCTTTCTTT.

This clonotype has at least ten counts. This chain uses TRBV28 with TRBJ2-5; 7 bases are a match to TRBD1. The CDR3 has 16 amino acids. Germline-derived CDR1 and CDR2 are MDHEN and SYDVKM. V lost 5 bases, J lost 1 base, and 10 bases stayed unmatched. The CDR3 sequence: CASSPAEGALQETQYF. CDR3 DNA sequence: TGTGCCAGCAGTCCGGCAGAGGGGGCCCTCCAAGAGACCCAGTACTTC.

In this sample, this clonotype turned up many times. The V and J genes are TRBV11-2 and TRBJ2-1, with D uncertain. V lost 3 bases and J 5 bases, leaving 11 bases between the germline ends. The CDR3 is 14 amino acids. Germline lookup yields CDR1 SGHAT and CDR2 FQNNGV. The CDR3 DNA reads TGTGCCAGCAGCTTGATTCGCGCTAACAATGAGCAGTTCTTC. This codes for CASSLIRANNEQFF.

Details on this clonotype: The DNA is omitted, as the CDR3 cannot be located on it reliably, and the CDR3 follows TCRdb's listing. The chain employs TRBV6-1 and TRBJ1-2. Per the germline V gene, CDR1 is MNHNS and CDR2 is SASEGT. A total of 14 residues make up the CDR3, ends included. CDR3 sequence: CAGSEAGSHYGCTF.

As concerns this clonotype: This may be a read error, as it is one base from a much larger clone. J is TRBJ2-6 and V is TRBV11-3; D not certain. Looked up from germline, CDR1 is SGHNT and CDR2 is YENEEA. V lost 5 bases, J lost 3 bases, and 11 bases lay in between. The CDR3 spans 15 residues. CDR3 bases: TGTGCCAGCAGCATAGGTCCGTTTGGGGCCAACGTCCTGACTTTC. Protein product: CASSIGPFGANVLTF.